This T cell receptor (beta chain) was documented in a study of blood T cell repertoires in COVID-19. Overall study context: Samples taken during acute and convalescent COVID-19 were collected in the United States, Italy and Spain. The analysed material was cDNA or gDNA that came from T cells, B-cell-depleted T cells, or PBMCs.

Methods used by the authors: Estimated nucleated cell counts came from reference gene primer amplification. Sequenced by immunoSEQ multiplex PCR; TCRdb stores in-frame clones only, minus some. The DNA was the basis for D and trimming; V, J and clone size are from that table. This table holds around 140,000 clones, 88% found once. CDR3 length: 15 residues. The J segment lost 5 bases and the V segment lost 0 bases, leaving 3 bases of the junction unmatched. The germline V gene encodes CDR1 SGHNT and CDR2 YYREEE (reference sequence). The V and J genes are TRBV5-4 and TRBJ1-1; the match to TRBD1 covers 11 bases. This clonotype was sampled from a man aged 65-85 years with acute or convalescent COVID-19. Specimen: peripheral blood. The CDR3 sequence is CASSLGTGGGTEAFF. The CDR3 nucleotides read TGTGCCAGCAGCTTGGGGACAGGGGGCGGGACTGAAGCTTTCTTT.